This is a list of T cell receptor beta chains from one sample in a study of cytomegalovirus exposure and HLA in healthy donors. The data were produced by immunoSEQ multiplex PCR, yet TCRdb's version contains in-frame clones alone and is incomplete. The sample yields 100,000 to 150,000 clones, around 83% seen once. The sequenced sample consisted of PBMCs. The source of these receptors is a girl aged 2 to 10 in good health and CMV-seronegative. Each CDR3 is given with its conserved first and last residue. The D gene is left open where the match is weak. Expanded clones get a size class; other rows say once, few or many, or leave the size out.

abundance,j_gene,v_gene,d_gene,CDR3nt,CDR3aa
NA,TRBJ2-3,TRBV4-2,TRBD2,TGTGCCAGCAGCCCACGGGGGGATCTAGATACGCAGTATTTT,CASSPRGDLDTQYF
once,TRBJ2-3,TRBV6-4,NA,TGTGCCAGCAGTGAAAATCCTGGCACAGATACGCAGTATTTT,CASSENPGTDTQYF
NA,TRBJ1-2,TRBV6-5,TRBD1,TGTGCCAGCAGGAAACTGGGACAGGGCTCCTATGGCTACACCTTC,CASRKLGQGSYGYTF
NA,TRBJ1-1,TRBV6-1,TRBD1,TGTGCCAGCAGCAGACAGGGTTCAAACACTGAAGCTTTCTTT,CASSRQGSNTEAFF
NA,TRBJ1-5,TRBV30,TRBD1,TGTGCCTGGAGTGTTCCCGGGACAGGGTGGAACCAGCCCCAGCATTTT,CAWSVPGTGWNQPQHF
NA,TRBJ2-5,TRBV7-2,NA,TGTGCCAGCAGCGACGTATGGGGGACTGGGGAGCAGTACTTC,CASSDVWGTGEQYF
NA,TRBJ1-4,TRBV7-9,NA,TGTGCCAGCAGCTTAGGAGTCGAAGCAACTAATGAAAAACTGTTTTTT,CASSLGVEATNEKLFF
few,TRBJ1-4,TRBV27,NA,TGTGCCAGCAGTTCGGCCGGGGGTCCAAATGAAAAACTGTTTTTT,CASSSAGGPNEKLFF
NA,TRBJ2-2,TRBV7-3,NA,TGTGCCAGCAGCTCCCGGCCGGGGGTCGGCGGGGAGCTGTTTTTT,CASSSRPGVGGELFF
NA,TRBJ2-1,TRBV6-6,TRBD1,TGTGCCAGCAGTACTAGGGACAGTGACAATGAGCAGTTCTTC,CASSTRDSDNEQFF
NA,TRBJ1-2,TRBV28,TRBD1,TGTGCCAGCAGCCGGACGACAGGGGGGGGCTATGGCTACACCTTC,CASSRTTGGGYGYTF
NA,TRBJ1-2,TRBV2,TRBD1,TGTGCCAGCAGTGACAGGGACAGGGATAGATACACCTTC,CASSDRDRDRYTF
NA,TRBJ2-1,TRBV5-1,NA,TGCGCCAGCAGCTTCGGGAGTAGAACGAATGAGCAGTTCTTC,CASSFGSRTNEQFF
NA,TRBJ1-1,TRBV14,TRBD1,TGTGCCAGCAGCCAAGGGACCACAGGGGGCGTCGCTTTCTTT,CASSQGTTGGVAFF
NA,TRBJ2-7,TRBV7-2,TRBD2,TGTGCCAGCAGCTTAGAGCTAGCGGGGGGGCTCGAGCAGTACTTC,CASSLELAGGLEQYF
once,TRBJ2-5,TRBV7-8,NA,TGTGCCAGCAGCATACCCATTCGAGATGCGGAGACCCAGTACTTC,CASSIPIRDAETQYF
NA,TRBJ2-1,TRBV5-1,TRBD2,TGCGCCAGCTACACCGGGACTAGCGTAAGATCCAGTGAGCAGTTCTTC,CASYTGTSVRSSEQFF
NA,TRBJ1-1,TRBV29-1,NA,TGCAGCGTTGACACAAAGGCGGGGCGTGGAGCTTTCTTT,CSVDTKAGRGAFF
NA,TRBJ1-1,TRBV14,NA,TGTGCCAGCAGCCCCCAGATGAACACTGAAGCTTTCTTT,CASSPQMNTEAFF
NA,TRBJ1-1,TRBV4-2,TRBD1,TGTGCCAGCAGCCCGGCGGACAGGACGACATCGATCACTGAAGCTTTCTTT,CASSPADRTTSITEAFF